This paragraph reports one TCR beta chain. Its antigen is as yet unknown. The DNA is left out, because the CDR3 cannot be placed on it with certainty; the CDR3 is given as TCRdb lists it. This table comes from immunoSEQ multiplex PCR, and its TCRdb copy is limited to in-frame clones, with some not included. The repertoire holds about 120,000 clones, with about 85% as singletons. The data are from a study of T cell responses to AZD1222 COVID-19 vaccine. General study findings and limits: The donor group comprised mostly white British people and more females; the analysis possibly underestimated clonal diversity. Baseline antibody screening turned up just a handful of seropositive AZD1222 recipients. Spike was spanned by vaccine-associated CD4 TCRs, which were dominant at 160-218 and 743-854.

Germline CDR1 is GTSNPN and CDR2 is SVGIG (reference sequence). With termini counted, the CDR3 has 13 amino acids. The rearrangement links TRBV30 to TRBJ2-5; no DNA check was done on the table's D call, TRBD2. This material consisted of peripheral blood, taken 28 days after the second AZD1222 dose. This TCR was sampled from an adult who received the AZD1222 COVID-19 vaccine. The CDR3 spells CAWSVLLSETQYF.